This T cell receptor (beta chain) was observed in a study of early T cells in non-severe SARS-CoV-2 infection. Trimming cost V 0 bases and J 3 bases; bases outside gene matches: 4. Looked up from germline, CDR1 is DFQATT and CDR2 is SNEGSKA (reference sequence). The CDR3 totals 15 residues. This clonotype was observed many times. Individual cDNA molecules received unique molecular identifiers. MiXCR, run by TCRdb on the 5' RACE reads, gives a single entry per CDR3 protein. The sample has 55,000 to 75,000 distinct CDR3 sequences, 12% seen once. The chain employs TRBV20-1 and TRBJ2-1, with 8 nucleotides matching TRBD2. Material: whole blood. This clonotype originated in an adult who was a healthcare worker with PCR-confirmed SARS-CoV-2 infection or an uninfected control (not recorded which). The CDR3 DNA follows: TGCAGTGCTAGAGATGGTAGCGGGGACTACAATGAGCAGTTCTTC. It encodes CSARDGSGDYNEQFF.